This TCR beta chain originates from a study of post-analysis software for immune sequencing data. Study-level findings and limits: Analysis by F measure revealed that same-batch samples clustered strongly together. Roughly five TRBV segments appeared more often in patients than in controls, and TRBV5-6, TRBV5-1 and TRBV20-1 were among these. Normalized Chao1 diversity in multiple sclerosis patients fell significantly below that of controls.

Trimming shortened V by 10 bases and J by 5 bases, and 17 bases separated the two germline ends. The CDR3 runs 13 residues. Germline CDR1 MDHEN, CDR2 SYDVKM. Tagging with unique molecular identifiers was a feature of the TCR beta cDNA libraries. T cells, roughly 1 to 10 million of them, yielded some 500,000 cDNA molecules. MiXCR, run by TCRdb on the PCR reads, gives a single entry per CDR3 protein. Among approximately 400,000 distinct CDR3 sequences listed, roughly 38% were seen once. This clonotype was seen a few times. Antigen: not known. Material: blood. This chain uses TRBV28 with TRBJ1-1, with a tentative D call TRBD1 (6 bases). The TCR originated in a girl between 10 and 17 years old with multiple sclerosis. CDR3 protein: CATILQGWTEAFF. CDR3 DNA sequence: TGTGCCACCATTCTCCAGGGGTGGACTGAAGCTTTCTTT.